This paragraph reports one T cell receptor beta chain. V was trimmed by 0 bases and J by 2 bases, leaving 11 bases between them. CDR3 length: 15 amino acids. Germline V gene sequence: CDR1 LGHNA, CDR2 YSLEER. The entry originates in a study of blood T cell repertoires in COVID-19. The protocol was immunoSEQ multiplex PCR, while the TCRdb copy is restricted to in-frame clones and leaves out a portion. The sample includes a few hundred thousand clones, around 90% seen only once; the top ten take approximately 1.5%. Sequenced sample: PBMCs or T cells enriched from blood (not recorded which). This sequence was found in a woman aged 50 to 60 who had recovered from COVID-19. The chain carries TRBV4-3 and TRBJ2-7; weak D call: TRBD2 (6 bases). This CDR3 is CASSQDLGGTYEQYF. CDR3 in DNA: TGCGCCAGCAGCCAAGATCTGGGCGGGACCTACGAGCAGTACTTC.